This entry concerns a single TCR beta chain. The protocol was immunoSEQ multiplex PCR, while the TCRdb copy is restricted to in-frame clones and leaves out a portion. Of 150,000 or so clones in the sample, about 85% were seen once. These data come from a study of blood T cell repertoires in COVID-19. The CDR3 totals 13 residues. The germline V gene encodes CDR1 MNHNY and CDR2 SVGAGI (reference sequence). Trimming shortened V by 6 bases and J by 4 bases, and 11 bases separated the two germline ends. The chain has TRBV6-6 and TRBJ2-3, with TRBD1 as a possible D gene (6 bases). The sequencing input was peripheral blood. This TCR was sampled from a woman between 70 and 85 years old with acute or convalescent COVID-19. CDR3 in DNA: TGTGCCAGCAGCGACAGGATCTCAGATACGCAGTATTTT. Translated: CASSDRISDTQYF.